This entry lists 16 T cell receptor beta chains sequenced from one sample in a study of monozygotic twins with inflammatory bowel disease. TCRdb derives one entry per CDR3 protein from the 5' RACE reads, leaving out DNA. The sample shows 300,000 to 400,000 distinct CDR3 sequences, and 2% to 2.5% sits with its ten largest clones. Sequencing was carried out using blood. The source is a human donor with ulcerative colitis or Crohn's disease, or a healthy co-twin of an affected twin (not recorded which).

V usage is TRBV27 and J usage is TRBJ1-4. The CDR3 has 15 residues. Per the germline V gene, CDR1 is MNHEY and CDR2 is SMNVEV (reference sequence). CDR3 protein: CASRPHSLSGEKLFF.

This chain joins TRBV7-2 and TRBJ2-5; TCRdb names TRBD2, which stays unverified in the absence of DNA. From germline, CDR1 is SGHTA and CDR2 FQGNSA. CDR3 length: 15 amino acids. The CDR3 sequence is CASSTRRGGGETQYF. The full variable domain, with the rest looked up from reference TRBV7-2 and TRBJ2-5, is GAGVSQSPSNKVTEKGKDVELRCDPISGHTALYWYRQSLGQGLEFLIYFQGNSAPDKSGLPSDRFSAERTGGSVSTLTIQRTQQEDSAVYLCASSTRRGGGETQYFGPGTRLLVL.

V gene TRBV7-6 combines with J gene TRBJ2-2. The germline V gene encodes CDR1 SGHVS and CDR2 FNYEAQ. The CDR3 consists of 15 residues. The CDR3 loop is CVSSLERTSTGELFF.

The V and J genes are TRBV5-1 and TRBJ2-4; TCRdb's D call of TRBD1 is untestable without DNA. Per germline, CDR1 SGHRS and CDR2 YFSETQ. The CDR3 has 13 residues. The CDR3 is CASSPGDENIQYF.

The chain couples TRBV27 to TRBJ2-7; the TRBD2 assignment by TCRdb is unverifiable without DNA. This CDR3 contains 15 residues. CDR1 is MNHEY, CDR2 SMNVEV, per germline (reference sequence). The CDR3 sequence is CASSLRRESSYEQYF.

V and J are TRBV4-3 and TRBJ2-3; no DNA is available, so the TRBD1 call from TCRdb remains unchecked. This CDR3 region has 15 residues. The V gene's germline CDR1 is LGHNA and CDR2 YSLEER. The CDR3 spells CASSRRVQGADTQYF.

The chain joins TRBV4-1 to TRBJ2-5; TCRdb picks TRBD2, but there is no DNA to check that call. Germline CDR1 reads MGHRA; CDR2 reads YSYEKL. The CDR3 runs 17 residues. CDR3 region: CASSQGRGGTSQETQYF.

The chain employs TRBV20-1 and TRBJ2-2; the D gene TCRdb calls, TRBD1, cannot be checked with no DNA. The CDR3 length is 14 residues. Looked up from germline, CDR1 is DFQATT and CDR2 is SNEGSKA (reference sequence). CDR3 region: CSARAGGGTGELFF.

The rearrangement joins TRBV20-1 to TRBJ1-1; TCRdb lists TRBD1, though no DNA is available to test this call. The CDR3 contains 14 residues. Germline V gene sequence: CDR1 DFQATT, CDR2 SNEGSKA (reference sequence). CDR3 loop: CSANRGQGGTEAFF.

The chain is built from TRBV19 and TRBJ2-7; TCRdb's D gene call, TRBD1, goes unchecked for lack of DNA. The germline V gene has CDR1 LNHDA and CDR2 SQIVND (reference sequence). The CDR3 consists of 14 residues. The CDR3 protein is CASSTRTGLYEQYF.

The chain joins TRBV5-4 to TRBJ2-5; TCRdb selects TRBD2, and the lack of DNA leaves this call unchecked. Germline V gene data show CDR1 as SGHNT and CDR2 as YYREEE (reference sequence). The CDR3 runs 14 residues. CDR3 protein: CASSSAGTQETQYF.

V usage is TRBV11-3 and J usage is TRBJ2-7; as DNA is missing, the TRBD2 call by TCRdb cannot be tested. CDR3 length: 14 residues. Germline CDR1 reads SGHNT; CDR2 reads YENEEA. CDR3 residues: CASSPGGESYEQYF.

This chain uses TRBV11-2 with TRBJ1-1; the D gene TCRdb calls, TRBD1, cannot be checked with no DNA. This CDR3 has 17 residues. CDR1 and CDR2 from the germline V gene are SGHAT and FQNNGV. CDR3 loop: CASSPNRMGTGGTEAFF.

The chain couples TRBV5-1 to TRBJ2-1; TCRdb's assignment of TRBD2 cannot be checked, as there is no DNA. The CDR3 has 15 amino acids. Germline V gene sequence: CDR1 SGHRS, CDR2 YFSETQ. The CDR3 spells CASSLAASGTNEQFF.

This rearrangement joins TRBV5-1 to TRBJ1-1. The CDR3 runs to 16 residues. The germline V gene has CDR1 SGHRS and CDR2 YFSETQ. The CDR3 protein is CASSLAGPTGFTEAFF.

V gene TRBV5-1 combines with J gene TRBJ2-2; TCRdb designates TRBD2, a call that cannot be tested without DNA. Germline V gene lookup returns CDR1 SGHRS and CDR2 YFSETQ. This CDR3 spans 16 amino acids. This chain's CDR3 is CASSLAKAAGTGELFF.